Below are 28 T cell receptor beta chains sequenced from a single sample in a study of glioma-infiltrating T cells after dendritic cell vaccination (dated by TCRdb to about 2016). Library prep was done by the immunoSEQ multiplex PCR assay. The immuneACCESS repertoire file appears here via TCRdb, limited to in-frame rearrangements. These files lack a portion of the clones; in checked studies, under half of the deficit traces to unresolved V genes, and the cause of the others is not known. The sample contains around 100,000 clones, approximately 80% of them found a single time. The ten largest account for approximately 12% of the sample. Sequencing used blood, obtained before dendritic cell vaccination. The receptors shown here come from a human donor with glioblastoma.

The chain employs TRBV4-1 and TRBJ2-7, with D perhaps matching TRBD1 (6 bases). V dropped 1 base and J dropped 0 bases, with 7 bases sitting between them. Germline-derived CDR1 and CDR2 are MGHRA and YSYEKL. This CDR3 spans 14 amino acids. This CDR3 is CASSQGQDSYEQYF. CDR3 in DNA: TGCGCCAGCAGCCAAGGACAGGACTCCTACGAGCAGTACTTC.

The CDR3 nucleotides read TGTGCCAGCAGTTTGGGGGCAGGACGCAATCAGCCCCAGCATTTT. Protein product: CASSLGAGRNQPQHF. V usage is TRBV27 and J usage is TRBJ1-5; possibly TRBD1 for D (6 bases). Trimming cost V 3 bases and J 2 bases, with 11 bases left between them. The CDR3 is 15 residues long. CDR1 is MNHEY and CDR2 is SMNVEV in the germline V gene (reference sequence).

The gene calls are TRBV6-5 and TRBJ1-1; 8 positions match TRBD1. This CDR3 spans 14 amino acids. Trimming took 6 bases from V and 1 from J; bases not matched to a gene: 4. Germline V gene sequence: CDR1 MNHEY, CDR2 SVGAGI. The chain's CDR3 is CASRTGGGNTEAFF. The CDR3 nucleotides are TGTGCCAGCAGAACAGGGGGTGGGAACACTGAAGCTTTCTTT.

The genes are TRBV28 and TRBJ2-5; D is ambiguous. Near its end, the DNA agrees better with TRBJ2-7, so the J call may be wrong. This CDR3 is 14 amino acids long. Germline V gives CDR1 MDHEN, CDR2 SYDVKM. The CDR3 loop is CASSFLFLPYEQYF. The CDR3 bases are TGTGCCAGCAGTTTTCTCTTTTTACCGTACGAGCAGTACTTC.

The chain employs TRBV4-3 and TRBJ2-1, with TRBD1 matching 7 bases. CDR1 and CDR2 from the germline V gene are LGHNA and YSLEER. This CDR3 has 15 residues. Germline trimming cut 4 bases from V and 6 bases from J; bases unmatched to any gene: 9. The CDR3 DNA follows: TGCGCCAGCAGCCCCGGGACAGCCTCCCGCAATGAGCAGTTCTTC. It encodes CASSPGTASRNEQFF.

The chain is built from TRBV6-1 and TRBJ2-7, with a tentative D call TRBD1 (6 bases). Trimming shortened V by 5 bases and J by 7 bases, and 12 bases separated the two germline ends. Germline V CDR1 and CDR2: MNHNS, SASEGT. This CDR3 has 12 amino acids. CDR3 loop: CASSQGQREQYF. As DNA, the CDR3 is TGTGCCAGCAGTCAGGGGCAAAGGGAGCAGTACTTC.

The chain carries TRBV25-1 and TRBJ2-1; 9 bases align to TRBD1. J lost 1 base, V lost 1 base, and 2 bases had no gene match. There are 16 residues in the CDR3. Germline V gene data show CDR1 as MGHDK and CDR2 as SYGVNS. CDR3 residues: CASSEWGQGSYNEQFF. The CDR3 DNA reads as TGTGCCAGCAGTGAATGGGGACAGGGATCCTACAATGAGCAGTTCTTC. Full variable domain (rest looked up from reference TRBV25-1 and TRBJ2-1): EADIYQTPRYLVIGTGKKITLECSQTMGHDKMYWYQQDPGMELHLIHYSYGVNSTEKGDLSSESTVSRIRTEHFPLTLESARPSHTSQYLCASSEWGQGSYNEQFFGPGTRLTVL.

The chain joins TRBV14 to TRBJ2-1, with 7 bases identical to TRBD2. Trimming cost V 5 bases and J 8 bases; bases outside gene matches: 12. Germline V gives CDR1 SGHDN, CDR2 FVKESK. This CDR3 is built from 15 residues. This chain's CDR3 is CASSAGTTRLDEQFF. The CDR3 nucleotides are TGTGCCAGCAGCGCCGGGACTACCCGCCTAGATGAGCAGTTCTTC.

The CDR3 reads CASQDGGGGELFF. DNA of the CDR3: TGTGCCAGCCAGGACGGGGGAGGCGGGGAGCTGTTTTTT. The V gene is TRBV7-3, the J gene TRBJ2-2, with D possibly TRBD2 on 6 matching bases. V dropped 8 bases and J dropped 7 bases, with 14 bases sitting between them. The CDR3 consists of 13 residues. Per the germline V gene, CDR1 is SGHTA and CDR2 is FQGTGA.

In this sample, this clone turned up a few times. This chain links TRBV5-1 with TRBJ2-5; 7 nucleotides align to TRBD1. This CDR3 is 15 amino acids long. Trimming at V came to 4 bases and at J to 3 bases, leaving 9 bases not matched to a gene. The germline CDR1 and CDR2 sequences are SGHRS and YFSETQ. The CDR3 protein is CASSDLETGKETQYF. CDR3 in DNA: TGCGCCAGCAGCGACCTCGAGACAGGGAAAGAGACCCAGTACTTC. Full variable domain (outside the CDR3, taken from reference TRBV5-1 and TRBJ2-5): KAGVTQTPRYLIKTRGQQVTLSCSPISGHRSVSWYQQTPGQGLQFLFEYFSETQRNKGNFPGRFSGRQFSNSRSEMNVSTLELGDSALYLCASSDLETGKETQYFGPGTRLLVL.

This clone was seen at least ten times. This chain uses TRBV2 with TRBJ1-4, with 7 bases identical to TRBD1. CDR1 is SNHLY and CDR2 is FYNNEI in the germline V gene. The CDR3 is 13 residues long. With V trimmed by 10 bases and J by 5 bases, 7 bases remained unmatched. In nucleotides, the CDR3 is TGTGCCACCGAACAGGGGTGGAATGAAAAACTGTTTTTT. Residues: CATEQGWNEKLFF.

The J gene is TRBJ1-4, the V gene TRBV7-2; 7 positions agree with TRBD1. This CDR3 comprises 14 residues. V shed 8 bases and J 7 bases; nucleotides not matched to a gene: 10. CDR1 is SGHTA and CDR2 is FQGNSA in the germline V gene. CDR3 nucleotide sequence: TGTGCCAGCGGATCGACAGGGTTGGGTGAAAAACTGTTTTTT. Translated: CASGSTGLGEKLFF. The full variable domain, rest sourced from reference TRBV7-2 and TRBJ1-4, is GAGVSQSPSNKVTEKGKDVELRCDPISGHTALYWYRQSLGQGLEFLIYFQGNSAPDKSGLPSDRFSAERTGGSVSTLTIQRTQQEDSAVYLCASGSTGLGEKLFFGSGTQLSVL.

This sequence joins TRBV6-4 and TRBJ1-1; no reliable D call. V was clipped by 3 bases and J by 0 bases, with 11 bases between them. The germline gives CDR1 MRHNA, CDR2 SNTAGT. The CDR3 extends over 15 amino acids. CDR3 loop: CASSERVGVNTEAFF. The CDR3 DNA reads as TGTGCCAGCAGTGAAAGGGTGGGAGTGAACACTGAAGCTTTCTTT.

This clone turned up a few times. The rearrangement joins TRBV6-5 to TRBJ2-3, with 10 nucleotides matching TRBD2. The CDR3 sequence is 14 residues long. V lost 10 bases, J lost 5 bases, and 9 bases stayed unmatched. Germline V gene sequence: CDR1 MNHEY, CDR2 SVGAGI. This CDR3 is CATNPGLALDTQYF. The DNA for the CDR3 is TGTGCCACCAATCCGGGACTAGCGCTAGATACGCAGTATTTT.

This clone was counted between two and nine times. The chain has TRBV2 and TRBJ1-1; no clear D. The germline gives CDR1 SNHLY, CDR2 FYNNEI. V was pared by 7 bases and J by 0 bases, with 9 bases between. The CDR3 spans 13 residues. CDR3 bases: TGTGCCAGCAAAACGGAGATGAACACTGAAGCTTTCTTT. It codes for CASKTEMNTEAFF.

The DNA for the CDR3 is TGTGCCAGCAGTGGGCGGGACAGGGTCTACAATGAGCAGTTCTTC. Its protein product is CASSGRDRVYNEQFF. This rearrangement joins TRBV6-5 to TRBJ2-1; TRBD1 agrees at 9 bases. The CDR3 consists of 15 residues. Unmatched junction bases numbered 5, after V lost 5 bases and J lost 3 bases. Germline V gene data show CDR1 as MNHEY and CDR2 as SVGAGI.

The chain employs TRBV5-6 and TRBJ2-3; TRBD2 matches 8 bases. The CDR3 has 14 residues. The V segment lost 4 bases and the J segment 0 bases; nucleotides outside the gene matches: 1. Germline CDR1 reads SGHDT; CDR2 reads YYEEEE. CDR3 residues: CASSERGSTDTQYF. The CDR3 DNA sequence: TGTGCCAGCAGCGAGCGGGGGAGCACAGATACGCAGTATTTT.

J is TRBJ2-1 and V is TRBV4-1; 8 bases fit TRBD1. Germline V gene lookup returns CDR1 MGHRA and CDR2 YSYEKL. V dropped 0 bases and J dropped 3; count of bases not matched to a gene: 4. This CDR3 comprises 16 residues. The CDR3 DNA is TGCGCCAGCAGCCAAGAAAGGACAGGGAACTACAATGAGCAGTTCTTC. As protein: CASSQERTGNYNEQFF.

The V call is TRBV6-6, the J call TRBJ1-6; D might be TRBD1 (6 bases). CDR1 and CDR2 (germline): MNHNY, SVGAGI (reference sequence). The CDR3 is made up of 16 amino acids. Trimming removed 5 bases from V and 5 bases from J, with 16 bases in between. The CDR3 region is CASSLQGPNHNSPLHF. CDR3 DNA: TGTGCCAGCAGTCTTCAGGGGCCAAACCATAATTCACCCCTCCACTTT.

This clone was seen once. V gene TRBV13 combines with J gene TRBJ2-5, with D maybe TRBD2 (6 bases). The V gene's germline CDR1 is PRHDT and CDR2 FYEKMQ (reference sequence). The CDR3 contains 14 residues. V lost 4 bases and J lost 3, with 12 bases in between. For the CDR3, the DNA is TGTGCCAGCAGCTCCTCACTAGCCGAAGAGACCCAGTACTTC. Residues: CASSSSLAEETQYF.

This clone was counted a few times. The J gene is TRBJ2-4, the V gene TRBV5-1, with D maybe TRBD1 (6 bases). CDR1 SGHRS and CDR2 YFSETQ come from the germline V gene. Trimming stripped 3 bases from V and 7 bases from J, with 17 bases between. CDR3 length: 15 amino acids. In DNA, the CDR3 is TGCGCCAGCAGCTCTGGCTATCGACAGGAGAACATTCAGTACTTC. Residues: CASSSGYRQENIQYF.

J is TRBJ2-1 and V is TRBV12-5, with D tentatively TRBD1 (5 bases). V was trimmed by 9 bases and J by 5 bases, leaving 17 bases between them. Germline V gives CDR1 LGHNT, CDR2 FRNRAP. CDR3 length: 14 amino acids. The CDR3 region is CASQTGKNDNEQFF. In DNA form, the CDR3 reads TGTGCTAGCCAAACAGGTAAGAATGACAATGAGCAGTTCTTC.

The chain uses TRBV5-4 and TRBJ2-1; 14 bases line up with TRBD2. J was trimmed by 12 bases and V by 4 bases; bases with no gene match: 9. Germline CDR1 is SGHNT and CDR2 is YYREEE (reference sequence). The CDR3 has 15 amino acids. CDR3: CASSDRTSGGLGQFF. The CDR3 DNA reads as TGTGCCAGCAGCGACCGGACTAGCGGGGGGCTTGGGCAGTTCTTC.

This chain connects TRBV11-2 to TRBJ2-7; 8 bases line up with TRBD2. The length of the CDR3 is 15 residues. V was clipped by 2 bases and J by 4 bases; unmatched bases: 7. CDR1 is SGHAT, CDR2 FQNNGV, per germline. The CDR3 bases are TGTGCCAGCAGCTTATCCGCGGGGGGAACGTACGAGCAGTACTTC. Its protein is CASSLSAGGTYEQYF.

This chain links TRBV29-1 with TRBJ1-5, with TRBD1 identical over 9 bases. This CDR3 has 14 residues. V lost 6 bases to trimming and J lost 2 bases; unmatched junction nucleotides: 5. The V gene's germline CDR1 is SQVTM and CDR2 ANQGSEA. In nucleotides, the CDR3 is TGCAGCGTGTGGACAGGGGTGGGCAATCAGCCCCAGCATTTT. Its translation is CSVWTGVGNQPQHF.

The chain employs TRBV6-6 and TRBJ1-1; a weak D match, TRBD1 (6 bases). V lost 8 bases and J lost 0, with 13 bases in between. Per germline, CDR1 MNHNY and CDR2 SVGAGI (reference sequence). This CDR3 comprises 14 residues. The CDR3 DNA reads as TGTGCCAGCTCAGGACAGAACATGAACACTGAAGCTTTCTTT. It encodes CASSGQNMNTEAFF.

The V and J genes are TRBV30 and TRBJ1-2; D is possibly TRBD1 (5 bases). The CDR3 has 11 amino acids. With 4 bases removed from V and 7 bases from J, the gap between germline ends came to 10 bases. Germline CDR1 and CDR2: GTSNPN and SVGIG (reference sequence). CDR3 loop: CAWMGGFGYTF. The CDR3 DNA reads as TGTGCCTGGATGGGGGGGTTTGGCTACACCTTC.

Only one count was recorded for this clone. This chain connects TRBV7-9 to TRBJ2-7, with D possibly matching TRBD1 (5 bases). CDR3 size: 13 residues. Trimming removed 2 bases at V and 4 bases at J, with 9 bases between. CDR1 SEHNR and CDR2 FQNEAQ come from the germline V gene (reference sequence). For the CDR3, the DNA is TGTGCCAGCAGCTTATGGGGCGGTTACGAGCAGTACTTC. It yields the protein CASSLWGGYEQYF.